What follows is one T cell receptor beta chain and its context. Methods used by the authors: How many nucleated cells were present was estimated from reference gene primer amplification. Clones were read by immunoSEQ multiplex PCR, and TCRdb kept only the in-frame ones, dropping some. Clonal size and the V and J genes are those of that table, whereas D and trimming came from the DNA. The sample contains 110,000 to 150,000 clones, about four fifths of which appear only once. The data were taken from a study of blood T cell repertoires in COVID-19. Study details: PBMCs, B-cell-depleted T cells, or T cells were the source of the cDNA or gDNA that made up the material.

The source of this sequence is a woman aged 80 or older in a cohort sampled during active or convalescent COVID-19. The sample comprised peripheral blood.

This chain's CDR3 is CASSSGNIIEKLFF. CDR3 DNA: TGTGCCAGCAGTTCGGGGAACATTATTGAAAAACTGTTTTTT. This chain connects TRBV28 to TRBJ1-4, with unresolved D. The germline gives CDR1 MDHEN, CDR2 SYDVKM. The ends were cut back, 4 bases at V and 7 bases at J, with 13 bases in the middle. The CDR3 is 14 residues long.